This entry features one T cell receptor (beta chain) sequence. Its specific antigen is unknown. Base qualities are not recorded, but no much larger clone differs from it by a single base. Whole blood was collected in K2EDTA tubes by collaborating institutions according to the institutions' own protocols. For TCRbeta analysis, collaborator samples were shipped as frozen whole blood, as isolated PBMCs, or as DNA extracted from either sample type. TCRbeta CDR3 regions were amplified from genomic DNA by means of the immunoSEQ Assay, a bias-controlled multiplex PCR. Regarding the original processing steps: The number of nucleated cells in each sample was estimated by amplification of reference gene primers within the assay. To quantify the absolute abundance of each unique TCRbeta CDR3 rearrangement, sequence reads were collapsed and filtered. For each sample, productive Simpson clonality was calculated by taking the square root of Simpson's diversity index across productive rearrangements. Here the immuneACCESS table is served through TCRdb, limited to in-frame sequences with V and J called. Missing clones are a known gap in these copies; in checked studies unresolved V genes cover under half, and the rest lacks a known reason. The DNA was the basis for D and trimming; V, J and clone size are from that table. For this sample there are about 290,000 clones; 86% appear just once. Together, the top ten hold 2.5% to 3.5% of the sample.

These data belong to a study of blood T cell repertoires in COVID-19 (dated by TCRdb to 2020 to 2021). Concerning the study at large: The collaborator samples originated in the United States, Italy and Spain and spanned the acute and convalescent phases of COVID-19. The prospective study material was composed of cDNA or gDNA derived from T cells, B-cell-depleted T cells, or PBMCs. The sample metadata nearly always contained a de-identified subject ID, COVID-19 status, age in years and sex. Deeply sampled blood TCRbeta repertoires from subjects exposed to, actively infected with, or recovered from COVID-19 were included in the dataset. Samples came from the ongoing ImmuneRACE study (first 160 participants) plus 1,254 subjects from 6 global collaborators. Where available, HLA class I and class II types were taken from metadata supplied by the sample provider and were not determined by assay-based typing. The repertoires were released in a freely available public database intended as a resource for research on the immune response to SARS-CoV-2.

What the authors observed across the whole study: The quantity of clinical and demographic metadata differed by source and by participant and was supplied without curation.

CDR1 and CDR2, looked up from the germline V gene, are LGHNA and YSLEER. V lost 0 bases and J lost 5 bases; the stretch between them is 13 bases long. From cysteine to phenylalanine, the CDR3 is 15 amino acids long. Just CDR3 DNA is preserved here, 45 bases in frame from base 1. Specimen: peripheral blood. The rearranged segments are TRBV4-3 and TRBJ2-5; the best D guess is TRBD2, with 5 bases matching. The receptor comes from a woman aged 25 to 39 with active or convalescent COVID-19. The nucleotide sequence reads as follows: TGCGCCAGCAGCCAAGATAGGAGGCCCCAGGAGACCCAGTACTTC. This sequence encodes CASSQDRRPQETQYF.